Listed here are 5 T cell receptor beta chains from one sample, sequenced in a study of human T cells and chemical hapten exposure. The time point here: pre-sensitization, week 0. Noted treatment: therapeutic diphenylcyclopropenone sensitization with weekly scalp DPC. TCRdb called the RACE reads again in MiXCR, with one record for every CDR3 protein. The profile shows 100,000 to 150,000 distinct CDR3 sequences, roughly 14% of them singletons. The sample here was whole blood, taken in connection with sensitization to the hapten diphenylcyclopropenone (DPC). Source of these receptors: a woman between 18 and 30 years old with alopecia areata. Some clones in this sample may be carry-over from other donors' samples.

The gene calls are TRBV5-1 and TRBJ1-4; D is possibly TRBD1 (6 bases). CDR3 size: 15 residues. The germline V gene encodes CDR1 SGHRS and CDR2 YFSETQ. Trimming left V 0 bases short and J 6 bases short, with 12 bases between. CDR3 in DNA: TGCGCCAGCAGCTTGGCAGGACAGCGAGATGAAAAACTGTTTTTT. Residues: CASSLAGQRDEKLFF.

This clonotype showed up many times. The chain links TRBV2 to TRBJ1-1; D is undetermined. CDR1 is SNHLY, CDR2 FYNNEI, per germline. V was clipped by 7 bases and J by 1 base, with 13 bases between them. The CDR3 covers 14 residues. CDR3 nucleotides: TGTGCCAGCACCTTCCAGCGGCGGAACACTGAAGCTTTCTTT. Its translation is CASTFQRRNTEAFF. The entire variable domain, with the rest obtained from reference TRBV2 and TRBJ1-1, is as follows: EPEVTQTPSHQVTQMGQEVILRCVPISNHLYFYWYRQILGQKVEFLVSFYNNEISEKSEIFDDQFSVERPDGSNFTLKIRSTKLEDSAMYFCASTFQRRNTEAFFGQGTRLTVV.

The V call is TRBV7-2, the J call TRBJ1-2, with D perhaps TRBD1 (5 bases). The CDR3 has 14 amino acids. Germline CDR1 reads SGHTA; CDR2 reads FQGNSA. Trimming took off 4 bases at V and 1 base at J, with 10 bases between the two ends. CDR3 sequence: CASSSGFVNYGYTF. In DNA form, the CDR3 reads TGTGCCAGCAGCTCAGGGTTTGTTAACTATGGCTACACCTTC.

V gene TRBV2 combines with J gene TRBJ2-5; TRBD2 matches at 11 bases. V gave up 5 bases and J gave up 1 base; unmatched junction bases: 3. Looked up from germline, CDR1 is SNHLY and CDR2 is FYNNEI. The CDR3 is 15 residues long. The CDR3, as DNA: TGTGCCAGCAGTTCTAGCGGGGGGCGCCAAGAGACCCAGTACTTC. Amino acid sequence: CASSSSGGRQETQYF. The complete variable domain, with remaining parts taken from reference TRBV2 and TRBJ2-5, reads EPEVTQTPSHQVTQMGQEVILRCVPISNHLYFYWYRQILGQKVEFLVSFYNNEISEKSEIFDDQFSVERPDGSNFTLKIRSTKLEDSAMYFCASSSSGGRQETQYFGPGTRLLVL.

This clonotype was observed a handful of times. The chain has TRBV7-9 and TRBJ2-7; D remains ambiguous. The CDR3 consists of 13 residues. CDR1 is SEHNR and CDR2 is FQNEAQ in the germline V gene (reference sequence). V lost 1 base, J lost 0 bases, and 4 bases lay in between. The CDR3 sequence: CASSLVASYEQYF. The CDR3 region has the DNA TGTGCCAGCAGCTTAGTGGCCTCCTACGAGCAGTACTTC.